The 30 T cell receptor beta chains below come from one sample, sequenced in a study of beta chain features in type 1 diabetes (dated by TCRdb to the late 2010s). For these TCRs, the target antigens are not known. Receptor libraries were prepared by the immunoSEQ multiplex PCR assay. All of the isolated RNA was reverse transcribed with the High Capacity cDNA Reverse Transcription Kit, so expressed TCRB transcripts were sequenced. Entries here come from immuneACCESS through TCRdb and include only in-frame sequences with V and J called. Some clones fail to appear in such tables; in the studies checked, an unresolved V gene covers under half of the shortfall, and the cause of the remainder is unknown. The table for this sample lists roughly 350,000 clones; 8% to 10% of them were counted only once. Jointly, the top ten make up roughly 0.6% of the sample. Findings and caveats that apply to the study as a whole: A moderate but significant shortening of TCRB CDR3 length was observed in type 1 diabetes patients in all four CD4+ subsets.

Sequencing used central memory CD4+ T cells from blood. These receptors were taken from a man aged 30 to 39 with type 1 diabetes.

The chain is built from TRBV7-2 and TRBJ1-4; 8 bases agree with TRBD1. The V gene end was trimmed by 6 bases and the J gene end by 8 bases; junction bases not matched to a gene: 8. Germline lookup yields CDR1 SGHTA and CDR2 FQGNSA. The CDR3 runs to 14 residues. This CDR3 reads CASRTTGAGEKLFF. CDR3 coding DNA: TGTGCCAGCAGAACGACAGGGGCGGGGGAAAAACTGTTTTTT.

This clone showed up just a few times. V is TRBV2 and J is TRBJ1-1; a possible D gene is TRBD1 (5 bases). CDR1 and CDR2 from the germline V gene are SNHLY and FYNNEI. CDR3 length equals 12 residues. Trimming cost V 7 bases and J 3 bases, with 9 bases left between them. This CDR3 reads CASIRGDTEAFF. In DNA, the CDR3 is TGTGCCAGCATAAGGGGAGACACTGAAGCTTTCTTT.

The chain is built from TRBV6-5 and TRBJ2-4, with TRBD1 matching 8 bases. This CDR3 is built from 11 residues. The V segment lost 5 bases and the J segment 10 bases; nucleotides outside the gene matches: 1. Germline values: CDR1 MNHEY, CDR2 SVGAGI. As DNA, the CDR3 is TGTGCCAGCAGTGGACAGGGTATTCAGTACTTC. The encoded protein is CASSGQGIQYF.

This chain joins TRBV6-6 and TRBJ2-5; D might be TRBD2 (5 bases). The V and J ends lost 2 bases and 7 bases respectively, with 11 bases between them. The CDR3 is 13 residues long. Germline V lookup: CDR1 MNHNY, CDR2 SVGAGI (reference sequence). The DNA of the CDR3 is TGTGCCAGCAGTTACCCCGGGGTAGGGACCCAGTACTTC. Residues: CASSYPGVGTQYF.

This clone was counted a few times. The rearrangement links TRBV5-1 to TRBJ1-2; 7 bases fit TRBD1. CDR1 is SGHRS, CDR2 YFSETQ, per germline. The CDR3 covers 14 residues. V lost 1 base, J lost 8 bases, and 8 bases stayed unmatched. CDR3 protein: CASSLWRGTEGYTF. For the CDR3, the DNA is TGCGCCAGCAGCTTGTGGAGGGGGACAGAGGGCTACACCTTC. The full variable domain, its missing parts supplied by reference TRBV5-1 and TRBJ1-2, is KAGVTQTPRYLIKTRGQQVTLSCSPISGHRSVSWYQQTPGQGLQFLFEYFSETQRNKGNFPGRFSGRQFSNSRSEMNVSTLELGDSALYLCASSLWRGTEGYTFGSGTRLTVV.

This clone was detected a few times. The chain carries TRBV6-6 and TRBJ2-5; unclear D gene. This CDR3 spans 12 amino acids. V lost 8 bases and J lost 1, with 8 bases in between. Germline lookup yields CDR1 MNHNY and CDR2 SVGAGI (reference sequence). CDR3 sequence reads: CASGNLQETQYF. Here the CDR3 DNA reads TGTGCCAGCGGGAACCTCCAAGAGACCCAGTACTTC.

Written as DNA, the CDR3 is TGTGCCAGCTCACGACGAACAGGGGAAGGGGGCTCTGAGCAGTTCTTC. Amino acids: CASSRRTGEGGSEQFF. The chain is built from TRBV18 and TRBJ2-1; 7 bases line up with TRBD1. The CDR3 runs to 16 residues. CDR1 is KGHSH and CDR2 is LQKENI in the germline V gene. V lost 4 bases and J lost 9; bases outside the gene matches: 15.

A few counts support this clone. V and J are TRBV7-3 and TRBJ2-3; 11 bases align to TRBD2. Germline lookup yields CDR1 SGHTA and CDR2 FQGTGA. The V gene end was trimmed by 3 bases and the J gene end by 0 bases; junction bases not matched to a gene: 2. The CDR3 has 16 amino acids. The CDR3 DNA is TGTGCCAGCAGCTTGACTAGCGGGGCTAGCACAGATACGCAGTATTTT. Amino acids: CASSLTSGASTDTQYF.

This chain uses TRBV25-1 with TRBJ2-3; no firm D call. With 5 bases removed from V and 4 bases from J, the gap between germline ends came to 13 bases. CDR1 is MGHDK and CDR2 is SYGVNS in the germline V gene. This CDR3 comprises 14 residues. CDR3 nucleotide sequence: TGTGCCAGCAGTAGAGGCCAAATGTCAGATACGCAGTATTTT. Its translation: CASSRGQMSDTQYF.

The chain recombines TRBV5-1 with TRBJ2-1, with TRBD2 matching 8 bases. This CDR3 is 14 amino acids long. V gave up 5 bases and J gave up 7 bases; unmatched junction bases: 8. The V gene's germline CDR1 is SGHRS and CDR2 YFSETQ. CDR3 residues: CASRFTSGLNEQFF. DNA for the CDR3: TGCGCCAGCAGGTTCACTAGCGGACTGAATGAGCAGTTCTTC.

This clone has more than one count but fewer than ten. This chain links TRBV27 with TRBJ2-2, with TRBD2 identical over 10 bases. The CDR3 length is 16 residues. The germline V gene encodes CDR1 MNHEY and CDR2 SMNVEV (reference sequence). The ends lost 5 bases at V and 4 bases at J; junction bases unmatched: 7. CDR3 sequence: CASSPSGRLGTGELFF. CDR3 nucleotides: TGTGCCAGCAGTCCTAGCGGGAGATTGGGCACCGGGGAGCTGTTTTTT.

This clone was seen a few times. CDR3 region: CASSLGDRSGANVLTF. The CDR3 nucleotides read TGCGCCAGCAGCTTGGGGGACCGCTCTGGGGCCAACGTCCTGACTTTC. The chain uses TRBV5-1 and TRBJ2-6; D tentatively reads TRBD1 or TRBD2 (5 bases each). The germline CDR1 and CDR2 sequences are SGHRS and YFSETQ. This CDR3 contains 16 residues. V lost 0 bases to trimming and J lost 0 bases, with 7 bases between them.

The gene calls are TRBV15 and TRBJ2-7; 14 bases line up with TRBD2. The CDR3 runs 16 residues. V gave up 1 base and J gave up 6 bases; unmatched junction bases: 5. Germline CDR1 LNHNV, CDR2 YYDKDF (reference sequence). In DNA, the CDR3 is TGTGCCACCAGCAGAGTTTCAGGACTAGCGGGAGGCGAGCAGTACTTC. This codes for CATSRVSGLAGGEQYF. The full variable domain, with the rest looked up from reference TRBV15 and TRBJ2-7, is DAMVIQNPRYQVTQFGKPVTLSCSQTLNHNVMYWYQQKSSQAPKLLFHYYDKDFNNEADTPDNFQSRRPNTSFCFLDIRSPGLGDTAMYLCATSRVSGLAGGEQYFGPGTRLTVT.

The sample holds a few counts of this clone. The chain has TRBV7-6 and TRBJ2-7, with a tentative D call TRBD2 (6 bases). This CDR3 region has 15 residues. Trimming pared 5 bases from V and 7 bases from J, leaving 21 bases between. Germline lookup yields CDR1 SGHVS and CDR2 FNYEAQ. The CDR3 loop is CASSTVGGMIGEQYF. As DNA, the CDR3 is TGTGCCAGCAGCACCGTGGGCGGGATGATTGGGGAGCAGTACTTC.

This clone appeared many times. V and J are TRBV27 and TRBJ2-7; D remains unclear. Between the trimmed V and J ends, which lost 3 bases and 0 bases, there was a span of 6 bases. CDR3 size: 13 residues. Germline V gives CDR1 MNHEY, CDR2 SMNVEV (reference sequence). The chain's CDR3 is CASSFRASYEQYF. CDR3 in DNA: TGTGCCAGCAGTTTTAGGGCCTCCTACGAGCAGTACTTC.

This clone was seen repeatedly, ten times or more. In nucleotides, the CDR3 is TGTGCCAGCAGCTCCCGCCCCTACGAGCAGTACTTC. Residues: CASSSRPYEQYF. The rearrangement joins TRBV13 to TRBJ2-7; unclear D gene. V gave up 4 bases and J gave up 2 bases, with 6 bases separating them. The CDR3 is made up of 12 amino acids. Germline CDR1 is PRHDT and CDR2 is FYEKMQ (reference sequence). The variable domain in full, completed from reference TRBV13 and TRBJ2-7, reads AAGVIQSPRHLIKEKRETATLKCYPIPRHDTVYWYQQGPGQDPQFLISFYEKMQSDKGSIPDRFSAQQFSDYHSELNMSSLELGDSALYFCASSSRPYEQYFGPGTRLTVT.

This rearrangement joins TRBV7-8 to TRBJ2-4; TRBD2 matches 9 bases. The CDR3 consists of 19 residues. V was clipped by 6 bases and J by 0 bases; unmatched bases: 15. CDR1 and CDR2 from the germline V gene are SGHVS and FQNEAQ. The CDR3 DNA is TGTGCCAGCAGTCTTCGGGAGCTAGCGGGAAATAGAGCCAAAAACATTCAGTACTTC. It yields the protein CASSLRELAGNRAKNIQYF.

This clone was seen more than once but under ten times. The chain links TRBV29-1 to TRBJ1-3, with no clear D. Germline values: CDR1 SQVTM, CDR2 ANQGSEA. Trimming cost V 5 bases and J 1 base, with 3 bases left between them. This CDR3 spans 11 amino acids. The CDR3 DNA reads as TGCAGCGTTCTGTCTGGAAACACCATATATTTT. Amino acids: CSVLSGNTIYF. Full variable domain (missing parts from reference TRBV29-1 and TRBJ1-3): SAVISQKPSRDICQRGTSLTIQCQVDSQVTMMFWYRQQPGQSLTLIATANQGSEATYESGFVIDKFPISRPNLTFSTLTVSNMSPEDSSIYLCSVLSGNTIYFGEGSWLTVV.

The gene calls are TRBV27 and TRBJ2-7; D is undetermined. The germline V gene encodes CDR1 MNHEY and CDR2 SMNVEV (reference sequence). The CDR3 has 16 residues. V shed 0 bases and J shed 0 bases, with 12 bases lying between them. Here the CDR3 reads CASSLSPGSSSYEQYF. The DNA of the CDR3 is TGTGCCAGCAGTTTATCGCCCGGATCAAGCTCCTACGAGCAGTACTTC.

This clone has at least ten counts. The chain carries TRBV5-1 and TRBJ2-5; 8 bases are a match to TRBD1. With V trimmed by 4 bases and J by 2 bases, 4 bases remained unmatched. The CDR3 runs 14 residues. CDR1 and CDR2 (germline): SGHRS, YFSETQ. CDR3 sequence: CASSPGQVQETQYF. The CDR3 DNA is TGCGCCAGCAGCCCGGGACAGGTACAAGAGACCCAGTACTTC.

This clone was recorded many times. This chain joins TRBV7-2 and TRBJ2-2; the D gene is possibly TRBD2 (6 bases). Germline-derived CDR1 and CDR2 are SGHTA and FQGNSA. Trimming removed 1 base from V and 6 bases from J, with 6 bases in between. The CDR3 is made up of 13 amino acids. This chain's CDR3 is CASSLGLAGELFF. For the CDR3, the DNA is TGTGCCAGCAGCTTAGGACTAGCCGGGGAGCTGTTTTTT.

The chain has TRBV7-6 and TRBJ2-5; possible D gene TRBD2, 7 bases. Per the germline V gene, CDR1 is SGHVS and CDR2 is FNYEAQ. This CDR3 comprises 14 residues. V lost 5 bases to trimming and J lost 6 bases, with 16 bases between them. The CDR3, as DNA: TGTGCCAGCAGCCCAGGTGGGGGGGACAAGACCCAGTACTTC. It codes for CASSPGGGDKTQYF.

The V call is TRBV5-1, the J call TRBJ1-1; 9 bases agree with TRBD1. Germline V gene lookup returns CDR1 SGHRS and CDR2 YFSETQ. The CDR3 spans 15 residues. J gave up 5 bases and V 3 bases, and 8 bases lay outside the gene matches. Here the CDR3 reads CASSWPDRGGTEAFF. DNA of the CDR3: TGCGCCAGCAGCTGGCCGGACAGGGGAGGGACTGAAGCTTTCTTT. The full variable domain, its missing parts supplied by reference TRBV5-1 and TRBJ1-1, is KAGVTQTPRYLIKTRGQQVTLSCSPISGHRSVSWYQQTPGQGLQFLFEYFSETQRNKGNFPGRFSGRQFSNSRSEMNVSTLELGDSALYLCASSWPDRGGTEAFFGQGTRLTVV.

This clone was counted between two and nine times. The genes are TRBV2 and TRBJ1-2; D is possibly TRBD1 (6 bases). Germline-derived CDR1 and CDR2 are SNHLY and FYNNEI. V was pared by 4 bases and J by 4 bases, with 13 bases between. The CDR3 has 14 residues. Here the CDR3 DNA reads TGTGCCAGCAGTGCGGAACAGGGACTCTATGGCTACACCTTC. It codes for CASSAEQGLYGYTF.

This clone has at least ten counts. Compared with germline, one end of the junction differs, possibly owing to a read error. This rearrangement joins TRBV7-9 to TRBJ1-3, with D possibly being TRBD1 (6 bases). The CDR3 is 12 amino acids. Looked up from germline, CDR1 is SEHNR and CDR2 is FQNEAQ (reference sequence). In DNA form, the CDR3 reads TGTGCCAGCACCCAGTCCCTCCGGGACAAGCATTTT. It translates to CASTQSLRDKHF.

The chain uses TRBV7-2 and TRBJ2-3; D remains ambiguous. The germline V gene has CDR1 SGHTA and CDR2 FQGNSA. The V gene lost 5 bases and the J gene lost 4 bases, with 10 bases spanning the gap. This CDR3 is 13 amino acids long. CDR3 residues: CASSQDRPDTQYF. In DNA form, the CDR3 reads TGTGCCAGCAGCCAAGACCGTCCAGATACGCAGTATTTT.

This clone appeared many times. The rearrangement joins TRBV10-3 to TRBJ2-3, with a possible D match to TRBD1 (6 bases). V lost 6 bases to trimming and J lost 2 bases, with 18 bases between them. The germline V gene encodes CDR1 ENHRY and CDR2 SYGVKD. The CDR3 is made up of 16 amino acids. CDR3 loop: CAIRGQLGLATDTQYF. Written as DNA, the CDR3 is TGTGCCATCAGGGGACAACTCGGACTGGCCACAGATACGCAGTATTTT.

The rearrangement uses TRBV5-1 and TRBJ1-3, with D perhaps TRBD1 (5 bases). Trimming took off 0 bases at V and 0 bases at J, with 7 bases between the two ends. Germline V gene data show CDR1 as SGHRS and CDR2 as YFSETQ. CDR3 length equals 15 residues. In nucleotides, the CDR3 is TGCGCCAGCAGCTTGGGACAGCACTCTGGAAACACCATATATTTT. As protein: CASSLGQHSGNTIYF.

This clone occurred a few times. The V gene is TRBV19, the J gene TRBJ2-1, with 14 bases lining up with TRBD2. With V trimmed by 5 bases and J by 8 bases, 11 bases remained unmatched. CDR1 and CDR2 from the germline V gene are LNHDA and SQIVND (reference sequence). This CDR3 is 17 amino acids long. DNA of the CDR3: TGTGCCAGTAGTCCGGGGACTAGCGGGAGTAGGGGCGATGAGCAGTTCTTC. Encoded protein: CASSPGTSGSRGDEQFF.

The chain links TRBV7-2 to TRBJ2-3; 8 positions agree with TRBD1. The CDR3 has 14 residues. V lost 10 bases, J lost 0 bases, and 6 bases stayed unmatched. Per germline, CDR1 SGHTA and CDR2 FQGNSA. This CDR3 is CATGQGASTDTQYF. Written as DNA, the CDR3 is TGTGCCACCGGGCAGGGGGCTAGCACAGATACGCAGTATTTT.